This entry features one T cell receptor beta chain sequence. Its cognate antigen has yet to be identified. Per-base qualities were not stored, and no clone one base away is much larger. These data originate in a study of blood T cell repertoires in COVID-19 (dated by TCRdb to about 2020). Context from the whole study: The collaborator samples originated in the United States, Italy and Spain and spanned the acute and convalescent phases of COVID-19. Samples came from the ongoing ImmuneRACE study (first 160 participants) plus 1,254 subjects from 6 global collaborators. The prospective study material was composed of cDNA or gDNA derived from T cells, B-cell-depleted T cells, or PBMCs. A de-identified subject ID, COVID-19 status, age in years and sex were almost always included in the sample metadata. The repertoires were released in a freely available public database intended as a resource for research on the immune response to SARS-CoV-2. Where available, HLA class I and class II types were taken from metadata supplied by the sample provider and were not determined by assay-based typing. Deeply sampled blood TCRbeta repertoires from subjects exposed to, actively infected with, or recovered from COVID-19 were included in the dataset. The research as a whole found: The quantity of clinical and demographic metadata differed by source and by participant and was supplied without curation.

CDR1 and CDR2 (LGHNA, YNFKEQ) derive from the germline V gene. Between the V and J ends, shortened by 1 base and 14 bases respectively, the junction contains 20 bases. The CDR3 runs 15 residues from the cysteine to the phenylalanine. Only the CDR3 DNA stays, 45 bases, in frame from base 1. Enrolling through a virtual design, the prospective study's participants ranged in age from about 18 to 100 years and lived across about two dozen United States geographic areas. In the prospective study, cohorts were assigned on the basis of participant-reported clinical history obtained from a screening survey and a study questionnaire. In the prospective study, whole blood, serum and a nasopharyngeal or oropharyngeal swab were collected from each participant by mobile phlebotomists. Additional blood draws and questionnaires over an approximately two-month period could optionally be provided by prospective study participants. Before DNA extraction, prospective study blood samples were shipped either frozen or at room temperature.

The immunoSEQ Assay, a bias-controlled multiplex PCR, was used to amplify TCRbeta CDR3 regions from genomic DNA. The authors processed their data as follows. Nucleated cell counts per sample were estimated from amplification of reference gene primers within the assay. To quantify the absolute abundance of each unique TCRbeta CDR3 rearrangement, sequence reads were collapsed and filtered. For each sample, productive Simpson clonality was calculated by taking the square root of Simpson's diversity index across productive rearrangements. The immuneACCESS repertoire file appears here via TCRdb, limited to in-frame rearrangements. These files lack a portion of the clones; in checked studies, under half of the deficit traces to unresolved V genes, and the cause of the others is not known. V, J and clone size were drawn from that table, and D and trimming were deduced from the DNA. This sample comprises 200,000 or so clones, 70% to 90% of them detected only once. About 7% of the sample goes to the ten largest clones.

This TCR derives from a woman in her forties with acute COVID-19. The chain is encoded by TRBV4-2 joined to TRBJ1-4; perhaps TRBD1 is the D gene, with 6 bases matching. Sequenced input: PBMCs or T cells enriched from blood (not recorded which). The nucleotide sequence is TGTGCCAGCAGCCAAGTACGGGGGGCCTCGGTAGTTCTGTTTTTT. Its amino acids are CASSQVRGASVVLFF.